These T cell receptor beta chains were read from a single sample in a study of T-cell memory formation after mild COVID-19. TCRdb re-derived calls from the 5' RACE reads in MiXCR, one entry per CDR3 protein. The sample consists of hundreds of thousands of distinct CDR3 sequences, about a sixth of them appearing once. The sequencing sample was made of PBMCs or a T cell subset sorted from them (not recorded which). All receptors derive from an adult woman who had mild COVID-19 (a few samples of this study predate the infection). Cell type and time point are not known. Each CDR3 is given with its conserved first and last residue. The D gene is left open where the match is weak. Expanded clones are given a class, and other clones once, few, many or no size at all.

clone_size d_call j_call v_call cdr3_nt cdr3_aa
- - TRBJ1-4 TRBV19 TGTGCCACTACCGAAGGAGGTGAAAAACTGTTTTTT CATTEGGEKLFF
- TRBD1 TRBJ1-6 TRBV15 TGTGCCACCAGCGTCCGGGACAGGGACTATAATTCACCCCTCCACTTT CATSVRDRDYNSPLHF
- - TRBJ2-1 TRBV3-2 TGTGCCAGCAGCCATGGGACCAAGAAGTACAATGAGCAGTTCTTC CASSHGTKKYNEQFF
few - TRBJ2-7 TRBV19 TGTGCCAGTAGTTCCGCAGGGTTTAGCGCCTACGAGCAGTACTTC CASSSAGFSAYEQYF
- - TRBJ2-7 TRBV7-9 TGTGCCAGCAGCTTAGGGACAGCCTCCCTTGTCTACGAGCAGTACTTC CASSLGTASLVYEQYF
few - TRBJ1-6 TRBV14 TGTGCCAGCAGCGAAGGACGTCGAAGGATCAATTCACCCCTCCACTTT CASSEGRRRINSPLHF
- - TRBJ2-1 TRBV4-3 TGCGCCAGCAGCCCCAATCGCGACGGATTCAATGAGCAGTTCTTC CASSPNRDGFNEQFF
- - TRBJ2-7 TRBV6-2/TRBV6-3 TGTGCCAGCAGTTACTCGATCTGGGACGAGCAGTACTTC CASSYSIWDEQYF
- TRBD2 TRBJ2-5 TRBV15 TGTGCCACCAATAATCGCGGGAGGGCGGCGGAGACCCAGTACTTC CATNNRGRAAETQYF
few - TRBJ2-1 TRBV6-2/TRBV6-3 TGTGCCAGCAGTTACGTCCCGGGCAATGAGCAGTTCTTC CASSYVPGNEQFF
- TRBD1 TRBJ2-3 TRBV5-1 TGCGCCAGCAGCCAGGGGGACCACGGAGATACGCAGTATTTT CASSQGDHGDTQYF
- - TRBJ1-3 TRBV15 TGTGCCACCAGCAGAGATCAGCAGGGATCTGGAAACACCATATATTTT CATSRDQQGSGNTIYF
few - TRBJ2-5 TRBV7-2 TGTGCCAGCAGCTCGATGGGACTTGGGGGAGAGACCCAGTACTTC CASSSMGLGGETQYF
many - TRBJ1-2 TRBV4-1 TGCGCCAGCAGCACTACTCGGGGCGATTATGGCTACACCTTC CASSTTRGDYGYTF
few TRBD2 TRBJ2-3 TRBV5-1 TGCGCCAGCAGTGCTAGCGGGAGGGCCAGCCCAGATACGCAGTATTTT CASSASGRASPDTQYF
few TRBD1 TRBJ2-7 TRBV4-1 TGCGCCAGCAGCCAACAACAGGGGATGTCCTACGAGCAGTACTTC CASSQQQGMSYEQYF
- TRBD1 TRBJ1-5 TRBV7-8 TGTGCCAGCAGCTCCGGGACAGGGGTCTATCAGCCCCAGCATTTT CASSSGTGVYQPQHF
medium-sized - TRBJ2-5 TRBV27 TGTGCCAGCAGCTTCGGAATCCAAGAGACCCAGTACTTC CASSFGIQETQYF
few - TRBJ2-7 TRBV7-9 TGTGCCAGCAGCCCTAAGGCGGCAGAGCAGTACTTC CASSPKAAEQYF
- - TRBJ1-1 TRBV21-1 TGTGCCAGCAGCAATCTGGGTGTCGCTGAAGCTTTCTTT CASSNLGVAEAFF
few - TRBJ2-5 TRBV6-2/TRBV6-3 TGTGCCAGCAGTTTCGGCCCAACGTATGGGACCCAGTACTTC CASSFGPTYGTQYF
few TRBD1 TRBJ2-7 TRBV5-1 TGCGCCAGCAGCTCCTGGACAGGGGGCCCCTACGAGCAGTACTTC CASSSWTGGPYEQYF
few - TRBJ2-1 TRBV9 TGTGCCAGCAGCGCATCGGACTCCCCTCTTCTACAGTTCTTC CASSASDSPLLQFF
- TRBD2 TRBJ2-3 TRBV5-1 TGCGCCAGCAGCTTGGATAACCTAGCGGGGGGCACGCAGTATTTT CASSLDNLAGGTQYF
- TRBD2 TRBJ2-2 TRBV7-2 TGTGCCAGCAGCTTACAGCGGGATCTCACCGGGGAGCTGTTTTTT CASSLQRDLTGELFF
many - TRBJ2-3 TRBV7-3 TGTGCCAGCAGCTTTGGGGGGGCGGATACGCAGTATTTT CASSFGGADTQYF
- TRBD1 TRBJ2-4 TRBV7-2 TGTGCCAGCAGCTCCGGACAGGCGCTAGCCAAAAACATTCAGTACTTC CASSSGQALAKNIQYF
- - TRBJ1-5 TRBV19 TGTGCCAGTAGTATAGAGGGGGGACGTAGCAATCAGCCCCAGCATTTT CASSIEGGRSNQPQHF